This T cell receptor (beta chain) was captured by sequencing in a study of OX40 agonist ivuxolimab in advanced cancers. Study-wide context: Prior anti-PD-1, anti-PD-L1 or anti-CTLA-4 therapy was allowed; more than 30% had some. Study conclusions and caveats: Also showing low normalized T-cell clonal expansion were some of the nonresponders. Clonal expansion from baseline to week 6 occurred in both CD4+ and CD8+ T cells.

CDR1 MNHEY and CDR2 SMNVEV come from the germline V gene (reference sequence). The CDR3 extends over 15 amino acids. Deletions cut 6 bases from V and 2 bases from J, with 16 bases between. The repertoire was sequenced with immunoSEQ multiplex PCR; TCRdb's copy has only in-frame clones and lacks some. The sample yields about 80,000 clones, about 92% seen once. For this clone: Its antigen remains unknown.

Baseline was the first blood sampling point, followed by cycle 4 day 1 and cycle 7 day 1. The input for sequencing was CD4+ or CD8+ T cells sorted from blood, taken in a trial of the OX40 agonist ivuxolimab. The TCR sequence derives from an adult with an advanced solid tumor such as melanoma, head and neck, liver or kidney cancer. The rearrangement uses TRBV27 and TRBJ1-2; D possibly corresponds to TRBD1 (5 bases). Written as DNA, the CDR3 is TGTGCCAGCAGGGGGACGGGGGGATGGAACTATGGCTACACCTTC. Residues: CASRGTGGWNYGYTF.